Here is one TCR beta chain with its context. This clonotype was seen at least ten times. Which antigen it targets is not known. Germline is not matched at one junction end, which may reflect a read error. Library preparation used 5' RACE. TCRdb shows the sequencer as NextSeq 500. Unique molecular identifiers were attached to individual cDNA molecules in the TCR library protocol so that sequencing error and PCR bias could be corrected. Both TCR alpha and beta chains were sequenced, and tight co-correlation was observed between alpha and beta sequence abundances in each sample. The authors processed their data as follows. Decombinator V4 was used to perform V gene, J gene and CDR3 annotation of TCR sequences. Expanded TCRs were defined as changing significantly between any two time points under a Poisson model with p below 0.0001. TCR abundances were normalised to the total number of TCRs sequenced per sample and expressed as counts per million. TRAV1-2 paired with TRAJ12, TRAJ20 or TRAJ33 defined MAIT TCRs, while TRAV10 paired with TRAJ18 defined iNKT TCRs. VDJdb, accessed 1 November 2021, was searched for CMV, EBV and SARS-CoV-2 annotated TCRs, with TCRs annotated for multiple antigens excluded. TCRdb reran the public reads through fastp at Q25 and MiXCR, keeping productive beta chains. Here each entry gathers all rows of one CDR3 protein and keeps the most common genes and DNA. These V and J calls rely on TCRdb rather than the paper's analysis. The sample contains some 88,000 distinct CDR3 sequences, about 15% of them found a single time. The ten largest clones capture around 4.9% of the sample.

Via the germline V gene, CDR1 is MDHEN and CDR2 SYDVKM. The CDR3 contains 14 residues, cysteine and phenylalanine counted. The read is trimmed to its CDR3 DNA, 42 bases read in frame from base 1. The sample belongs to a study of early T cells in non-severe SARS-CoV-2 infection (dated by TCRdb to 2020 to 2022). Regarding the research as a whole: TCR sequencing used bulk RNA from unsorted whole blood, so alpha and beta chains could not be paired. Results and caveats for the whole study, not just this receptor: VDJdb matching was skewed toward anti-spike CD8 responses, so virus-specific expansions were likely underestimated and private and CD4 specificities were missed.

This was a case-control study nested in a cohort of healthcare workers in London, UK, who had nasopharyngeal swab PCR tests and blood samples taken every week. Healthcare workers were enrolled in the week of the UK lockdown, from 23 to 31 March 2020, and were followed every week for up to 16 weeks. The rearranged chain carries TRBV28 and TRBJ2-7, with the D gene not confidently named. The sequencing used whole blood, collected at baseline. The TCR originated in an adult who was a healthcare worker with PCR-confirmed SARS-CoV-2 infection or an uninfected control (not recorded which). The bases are TGTGCGAACCCCCTTCCCCGTAGACGTACGAGCAATGGGTTC. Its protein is CANPLPRRRTSNGF.